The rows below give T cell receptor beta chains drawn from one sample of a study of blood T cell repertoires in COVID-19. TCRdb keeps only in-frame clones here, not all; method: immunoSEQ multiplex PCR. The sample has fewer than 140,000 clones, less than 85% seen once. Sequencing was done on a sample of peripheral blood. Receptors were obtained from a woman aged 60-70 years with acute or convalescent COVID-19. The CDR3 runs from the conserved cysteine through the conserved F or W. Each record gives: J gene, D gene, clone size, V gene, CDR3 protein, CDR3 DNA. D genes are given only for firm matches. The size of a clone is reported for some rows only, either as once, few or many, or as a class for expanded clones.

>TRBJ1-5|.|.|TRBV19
CASSMGASRNQPQHF
TGTGCCAGTAGTATGGGGGCCAGTAGGAATCAGCCCCAGCATTTT
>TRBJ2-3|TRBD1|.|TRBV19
CASSRTGANPDTQYF
TGTGCCAGTAGCAGGACAGGGGCGAACCCGGATACGCAGTATTTT
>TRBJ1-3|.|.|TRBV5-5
CASSLDPDIFGGNTIYF
TGTGCCAGCAGCTTGGACCCGGACATTTTCGGTGGAAACACCATATATTTT
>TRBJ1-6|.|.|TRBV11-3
CASSYRPNSPLHF
TGTGCCAGCAGCTACAGGCCGAATTCACCCCTCCACTTT
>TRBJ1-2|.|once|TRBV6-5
CASSGRQGSYGYTF
TGTGCCAGCTCCGGGCGGCAGGGGAGCTATGGCTACACCTTC
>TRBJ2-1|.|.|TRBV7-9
CASSSPMSGLSSSYNEQFF
TGTGCCAGCAGCTCCCCGATGTCGGGACTCTCAAGCTCCTACAATGAGCAGTTCTTC
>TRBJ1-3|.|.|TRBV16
CASSQRTRSGNTIYF
TGTGCCAGCAGCCAACGAACGCGGTCTGGAAACACCATATATTTT
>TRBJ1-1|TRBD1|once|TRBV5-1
CASMTGGTNTEAFF
TGCGCCAGCATGACAGGGGGCACGAACACTGAAGCTTTCTTT
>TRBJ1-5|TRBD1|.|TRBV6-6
CASRRQGAGGGNQPQHF
TGTGCCAGCAGGCGACAGGGGGCTGGCGGTGGCAATCAGCCCCAGCATTTT
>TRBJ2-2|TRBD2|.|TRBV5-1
CASSFHTSEFANTGELFF
TGCGCCAGCAGCTTTCACACTAGCGAGTTCGCGAACACCGGGGAGCTGTTTTTT
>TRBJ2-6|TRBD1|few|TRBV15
CATSVMRQGLGFGANVLTF
TGTGCCACCAGTGTGATGAGACAGGGTCTCGGGTTTGGGGCCAACGTCCTGACTTTC
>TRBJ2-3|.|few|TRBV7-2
CASSSQGSSSTDTQYF
TGTGCCAGCAGCTCGCAGGGGTCCTCTAGCACAGATACGCAGTATTTT
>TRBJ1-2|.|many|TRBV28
CASNPGGGSYGYTF
TGTGCCAGCAACCCTGGCGGGGGGAGCTATGGCTACACCTTC
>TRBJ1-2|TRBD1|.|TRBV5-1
CASSYGTGGNYGYTF
TGCGCCAGCAGCTACGGGACAGGCGGTAACTATGGCTACACCTTC
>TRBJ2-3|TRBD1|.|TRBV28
CASSQHRDSRTDTQYF
TGTGCCAGCAGTCAACACCGGGACAGCCGCACAGATACGCAGTATTTT
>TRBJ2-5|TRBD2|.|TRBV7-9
CASSLTEWSGGQETQYF
TGTGCCAGCAGCCTCACCGAGTGGAGCGGGGGACAAGAGACCCAGTACTTC
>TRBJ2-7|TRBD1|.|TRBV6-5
CASSYSGTGVSYEQYF
TGTGCCAGCAGTTACTCCGGGACAGGGGTCTCCTACGAGCAGTACTTC
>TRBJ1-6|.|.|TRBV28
CASRPSGLGNSPLHF
TGTGCCAGCAGACCCAGCGGGCTAGGTAATTCACCCCTCCACTTT
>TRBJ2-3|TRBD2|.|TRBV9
CASSVAASGRAGPDTQYF
TGTGCCAGCAGCGTAGCGGCTAGCGGGAGGGCCGGGCCAGATACGCAGTATTTT
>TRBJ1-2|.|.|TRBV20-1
CSASSPTEYGYTF
TGCAGTGCTAGTAGTCCGACAGAGTATGGCTACACCTTC
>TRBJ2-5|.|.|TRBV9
CASSVAPGSEETQYF
TGTGCCAGCAGCGTAGCCCCCGGGTCTGAAGAGACCCAGTACTTC
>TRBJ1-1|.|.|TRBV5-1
CASSPPRQDTEAFF
TGCGCCAGCAGCCCTCCGCGCCAGGACACTGAAGCTTTCTTT
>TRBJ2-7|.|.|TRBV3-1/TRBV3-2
CASSQGGQYEQYF
TGTGCCAGCAGCCAAGGGGGGCAGTACGAGCAGTACTTC
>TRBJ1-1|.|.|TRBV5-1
CASSLTEGEAFF
TGCGCCAGCAGCTTGACAGAGGGTGAAGCTTTCTTT
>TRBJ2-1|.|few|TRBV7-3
CASSLPGASSSYNEQFF
TGTGCCAGCAGCTTACCCGGAGCTTCGAGCTCCTACAATGAGCAGTTCTTC
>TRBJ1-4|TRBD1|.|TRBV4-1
CASSQSGTGTLWGEKLFF
TGCGCCAGCAGCCAGTCCGGGACAGGGACCCTTTGGGGTGAAAAACTGTTTTTT
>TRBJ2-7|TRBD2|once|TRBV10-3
CATSGGREQYF
TGTGCCACCTCGGGGGGGCGCGAGCAGTACTTC
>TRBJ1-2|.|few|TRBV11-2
CASSLGVAGSGYTF
TGTGCCAGCAGCTTAGGGGTGGCGGGGTCAGGCTACACCTTC
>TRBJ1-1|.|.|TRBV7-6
CASSLARLAFF
TGTGCCAGCAGCTTAGCCAGGTTGGCTTTCTTT
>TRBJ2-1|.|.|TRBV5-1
CASSNFDSSYNEQFF
TGCGCCAGCAGCAACTTCGACTCGTCCTACAATGAGCAGTTCTTC
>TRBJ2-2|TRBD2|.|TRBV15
CATSRDGTGGPTGELFF
TGTGCCACCAGCAGAGATGGGACGGGGGGGCCCACCGGGGAGCTGTTTTTT
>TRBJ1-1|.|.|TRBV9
CASSETQGSEAFF
TGTGCCAGCAGCGAAACACAGGGCTCTGAAGCTTTCTTT
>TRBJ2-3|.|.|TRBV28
CASGQWDTQYF
TGTGCCAGCGGCCAATGGGATACGCAGTATTTT
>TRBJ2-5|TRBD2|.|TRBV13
CASSLMSGGAETQYF
TGTGCCAGCAGCTTAATGAGCGGGGGGGCGGAGACCCAGTACTTC
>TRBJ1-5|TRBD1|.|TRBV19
CASTVALAQGVGQPQHF
TGTGCCAGTACCGTCGCGCTCGCTCAGGGGGTTGGGCAGCCCCAGCATTTT
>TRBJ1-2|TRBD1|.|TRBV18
CASSPGQGDYGYTF
TGTGCCAGCTCACCAGGGCAGGGGGACTATGGCTACACCTTC
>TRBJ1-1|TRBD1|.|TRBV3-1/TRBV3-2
CASSPSDRAGTEAFF
TGTGCCAGCAGCCCGAGTGACAGGGCCGGCACTGAAGCTTTCTTT
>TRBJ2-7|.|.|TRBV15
CATSRGLGAVVGYEQYF
TGTGCCACCAGCAGAGGATTGGGGGCGGTCGTTGGTTACGAGCAGTACTTC
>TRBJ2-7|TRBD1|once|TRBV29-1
CSVRTGHEQYF
TGCAGCGTAAGGACAGGGCACGAGCAGTACTTC
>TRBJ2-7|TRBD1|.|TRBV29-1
CSVEGQGVSAYEQYF
TGCAGCGTTGAGGGACAGGGGGTGAGCGCCTACGAGCAGTACTTC
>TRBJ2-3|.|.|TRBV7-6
CASTAGVTDTQYF
TGTGCCAGCACGGCGGGTGTCACAGATACGCAGTATTTT
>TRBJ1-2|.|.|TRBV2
CASSGGGQITYGYTF
TGTGCCAGCAGTGGGGGGGGCCAAATCACCTATGGCTACACCTTC
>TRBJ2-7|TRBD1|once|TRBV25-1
CASTEGQGPSYEQYF
TGTGCCAGCACCGAGGGACAGGGGCCTTCCTACGAGCAGTACTTC
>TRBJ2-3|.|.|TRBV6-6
CASSEDRRHTDTQYF
TGTGCCAGCTCTGAGGACAGACGACACACAGATACGCAGTATTTT
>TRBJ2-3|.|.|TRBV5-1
CASSPDLAGEREDTQYF
TGCGCCAGCAGCCCGGACCTGGCAGGGGAGCGCGAAGATACGCAGTATTTT
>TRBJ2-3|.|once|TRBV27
CASSTMGLRTDTQYF
TGTGCCAGTTCGACGATGGGACTTCGCACAGATACGCAGTATTTT
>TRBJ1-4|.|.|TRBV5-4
CASSLQGRANEKLFF
TGTGCCAGCAGCTTGCAGGGGCGGGCTAATGAAAAACTGTTTTTT
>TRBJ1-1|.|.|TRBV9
CASSPDLRENTEAFF
TGTGCCAGCAGCCCGGACCTCAGGGAGAACACTGAAGCTTTCTTT
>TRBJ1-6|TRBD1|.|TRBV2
CASSGDRPRNSPLHF
TGTGCCAGCAGCGGGGACAGGCCACGGAATTCACCCCTCCACTTT
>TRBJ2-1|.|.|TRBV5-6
CASSLWQGGGEQFF
TGTGCCAGCAGCTTGTGGCAGGGGGGCGGTGAGCAGTTCTTC
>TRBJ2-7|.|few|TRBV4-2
CASSQDSGGSSYEQYF
TGTGCCAGCAGCCAAGATTCGGGGGGCTCCTCCTACGAGCAGTACTTC
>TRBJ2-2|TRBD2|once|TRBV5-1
CASSPTSGGASGELFF
TGCGCCAGCAGCCCGACTAGCGGGGGGGCCTCCGGGGAGCTGTTTTTT
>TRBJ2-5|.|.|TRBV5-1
CASSLQAGDQETQYF
TGCGCCAGCAGCTTGCAAGCGGGCGACCAAGAGACCCAGTACTTC
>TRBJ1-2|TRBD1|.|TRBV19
CASSLGTGSYGYTF
TGTGCCAGTAGTCTGGGGACAGGGTCCTATGGCTACACCTTC
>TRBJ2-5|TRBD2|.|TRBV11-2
CASSLDSPQRGVHF
TGTGCCAGCAGCTTAGATTCTCCCCAGCGGGGGGTCCACTTC